A selection of T cell receptor beta chains follows, all from one sample in a study of identical twins' blood T cells. One entry per CDR3 protein results from TCRdb running MiXCR on the 5' RACE reads. In the table there are roughly 380,000 distinct CDR3 sequences, approximately 30% of which are singletons. Sequenced material: PBMCs. Receptors were obtained from a woman aged 18 to 49 in good health. CDR3s include the opening cysteine and the closing phenylalanine or tryptophan. A D gene is named only where the DNA matches it firmly. Rows may omit the clone size; those that give it use once, few, many or a size class.

CSAATGPYGYTF,TRBV29-1,NA,TRBD1,TRBJ1-2
CASSGDSPGYGYTF,TRBV3-1,NA,TRBD1,TRBJ1-2
CSAMGLKDSSRETQYF,TRBV29-1,few,NA,TRBJ2-5
CASSLVVRGRGYTEAFF,TRBV7-2,NA,TRBD1,TRBJ1-1
CASSYFDQPQHF,TRBV6-6,few,NA,TRBJ1-5
CSSLTSGSTDTQYF,TRBV29-1,NA,TRBD2,TRBJ2-3
CSANTGVNTEAFF,TRBV20-1,NA,TRBD1,TRBJ1-1
CSARGVGNQPQHF,TRBV20-1,few,TRBD1,TRBJ1-5
CASSALGRFTDTQYF,TRBV19,few,NA,TRBJ2-3
CASSVDPGAGELFF,TRBV5-1,many,NA,TRBJ2-2
CASSRTSVRDADTQYF,TRBV7-9,once,NA,TRBJ2-3
CASRGRTSYEQYF,TRBV7-9,few,NA,TRBJ2-7